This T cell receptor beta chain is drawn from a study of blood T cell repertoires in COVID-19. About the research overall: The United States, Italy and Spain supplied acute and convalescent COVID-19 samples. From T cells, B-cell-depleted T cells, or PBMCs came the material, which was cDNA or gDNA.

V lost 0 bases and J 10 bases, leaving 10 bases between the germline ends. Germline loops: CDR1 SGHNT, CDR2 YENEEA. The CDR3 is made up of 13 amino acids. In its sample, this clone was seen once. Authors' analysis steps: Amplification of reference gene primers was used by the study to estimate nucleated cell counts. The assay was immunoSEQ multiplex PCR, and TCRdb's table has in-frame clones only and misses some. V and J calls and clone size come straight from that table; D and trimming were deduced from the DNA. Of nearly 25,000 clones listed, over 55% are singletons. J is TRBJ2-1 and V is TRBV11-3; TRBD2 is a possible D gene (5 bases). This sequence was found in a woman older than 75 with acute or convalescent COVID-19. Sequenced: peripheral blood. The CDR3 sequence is CASSLESLAEQFF. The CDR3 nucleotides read TGTGCCAGCAGCTTAGAATCCCTAGCCGAGCAGTTCTTC.